The 32 T cell receptor beta chains below come from one sample, sequenced in a study of shared clonotypes between healthy human individuals. Using immunoSEQ multiplex PCR, the repertoire was profiled, and TCRdb retains in-frame clones only, with some absent. Here the sample spans around 980,000 clones, about 84% being singletons. The material sequenced was memory CD4+ T cells from PBMCs. Subset given: CD45RA-negative fraction. The source is a man aged 18 to 29 in good health. Some clones in this sample may be carry-over from other donors' samples.

This clone was seen a handful of times. A much larger clone is a single base away; this may be a read error. Other DNA sequences within the sample encode an identical CDR3. The chain has TRBV9 and TRBJ1-2, with 9 positions matching TRBD1. V shed 4 bases and J 0 bases; nucleotides not matched to a gene: 1. The CDR3 has 14 residues. Germline assignment: CDR1 SGDLS and CDR2 YYNGEE. CDR3 in amino acids: CASSRQGANYGYTF. The CDR3 DNA is TGTGCCAGCAGCCGACAGGGGGCTAACTATGGCTACACCTTC. The entire variable domain, with the rest obtained from reference TRBV9 and TRBJ1-2, is as follows: DSGVTQTPKHLITATGQRVTLRCSPRSGDLSVYWYQQSLDQGLQFLIQYYNGEERAKGNILERFSAQQFPDLHSELNLSSLELGDSALYFCASSRQGANYGYTFGSGTRLTVV.

This clone occurred once. A much larger clone differs from this one at a single base, so this may be a read error. Different DNA sequences within this sample yield the same CDR3. The genes are TRBV5-1 and TRBJ2-5, with D unresolved. This CDR3 contains 14 residues. Germline CDR1 is SGHRS and CDR2 is YFSETQ. Trimming cost V 0 bases and J 1 base, with 7 bases left between them. The CDR3: CASSLEGFQETQYF. CDR3 coding DNA: TGCGCCAGCAGCTTGGAGGGATTCCAAGAGACCCAGTACTTC. Combining the CDR3 with reference TRBV5-1 and TRBJ2-5 gives the whole variable domain KAGVTQTPRYLIKTRGQQVTLSCSPISGHRSVSWYQQTPGQGLQFLFEYFSETQRNKGNFPGRFSGRQFSNSRSEMNVSTLELGDSALYLCASSLEGFQETQYFGPGTRLLVL.

This clone has ten or more counts. Other DNA sequences in this sample translate to the same CDR3. The chain has TRBV18 and TRBJ1-1; D gene ambiguous. The CDR3 consists of 13 residues. The germline V and J ends were trimmed by 0 bases and 2 bases, with 4 bases remaining between them. Germline V CDR1 and CDR2: KGHSH, LQKENI. CDR3 DNA: TGTGCCAGCTCACCACCAGGAAACACTGAAGCTTTCTTT. Protein sequence: CASSPPGNTEAFF.

The chain couples TRBV5-5 to TRBJ2-7; 7 bases map to TRBD2. The CDR3 loop spans 14 amino acids. After removal of 1 base from V and 3 bases from J, the junction contained 4 bases not matched to a gene. In germline, CDR1 is SGHKS, CDR2 YYEKEE (reference sequence). The CDR3 is CASSLWLAVYEQYF. In nucleotides, the CDR3 is TGTGCCAGCAGCTTGTGGCTAGCGGTCTACGAGCAGTACTTC.

The rearrangement joins TRBV27 to TRBJ1-4, with 11 bases matching TRBD1. The CDR3 is made up of 16 amino acids. Germline-derived CDR1 and CDR2 are MNHEY and SMNVEV (reference sequence). With V trimmed by 2 bases and J by 4 bases, 3 bases remained unmatched. The DNA of the CDR3 is TGTGCCAGCAGTTTACAGGACAGGGGGCGTAATGAAAAACTGTTTTTT. This translates into CASSLQDRGRNEKLFF.

V usage is TRBV10-3 and J usage is TRBJ2-7; D possibly corresponds to TRBD2 (6 bases). Germline CDR1 ENHRY, CDR2 SYGVKD. Trimming pared 4 bases from V and 5 bases from J, leaving 12 bases between. The CDR3 is 13 residues long. Written as DNA, the CDR3 is TGTGCCATCAGTGCCCGACTAGGGAACGAGCAGTACTTC. Its translation: CAISARLGNEQYF.

The chain employs TRBV15 and TRBJ1-2; 8 bases agree with TRBD1. V was clipped by 0 bases and J by 5 bases; unmatched bases: 5. From germline, CDR1 is LNHNV and CDR2 YYDKDF (reference sequence). The CDR3 covers 15 residues. CDR3 loop: CATSRENTGGYGYTF. In nucleotides, the CDR3 is TGTGCCACCAGCAGAGAGAATACAGGGGGTTATGGCTACACCTTC.

The chain uses TRBV6-5 and TRBJ1-3; the D is unclear. This CDR3 comprises 15 residues. Germline assignment: CDR1 MNHEY and CDR2 SVGAGI. The V end was cut by 0 bases, the J end by 1 base, with 7 bases between. The DNA for the CDR3 is TGTGCCAGCAGTTACTCGATGAGTTCTGGAAACACCATATATTTT. It translates to CASSYSMSSGNTIYF.

This clone came up once. This chain links TRBV15 with TRBJ2-7; no clear D. V was trimmed by 0 bases and J by 2 bases, leaving 11 bases between them. CDR1 is LNHNV, CDR2 YYDKDF, per germline (reference sequence). CDR3 length: 15 residues. The CDR3 protein is CATSRDFSATYEQYF. CDR3 in DNA: TGTGCCACCAGCAGAGATTTTTCAGCTACCTACGAGCAGTACTTC.

The J gene is TRBJ2-1, the V gene TRBV7-9; a weak D match, TRBD1 (6 bases). V was pared by 1 base and J by 7 bases, with 8 bases between. Germline CDR1 is SEHNR and CDR2 is FQNEAQ (reference sequence). This CDR3 contains 13 residues. The CDR3 here is CASSLVTGNEQFF. As DNA, the CDR3 is TGTGCCAGCAGCTTAGTCACAGGGAATGAGCAGTTCTTC.

The V call is TRBV7-9, the J call TRBJ1-2; tentatively, D is TRBD1 (5 bases). Germline V CDR1 and CDR2: SEHNR, FQNEAQ (reference sequence). The CDR3 covers 14 residues. V gave up 7 bases and J gave up 6 bases, with 18 bases separating them. DNA of the CDR3: TGTGCCAGCACCAATCAGGGACGGGGGGATGGCTACACCTTC. This sequence encodes CASTNQGRGDGYTF.

V and J are TRBV7-9 and TRBJ2-5; 12 bases line up with TRBD2. CDR1 and CDR2 (germline): SEHNR, FQNEAQ (reference sequence). The CDR3 has 16 amino acids. The ends lost 5 bases at V and 5 bases at J; junction bases unmatched: 9. In DNA form, the CDR3 reads TGTGCCAGCAGCGCCGGACTAGCGGGACGTTCCGAGACCCAGTACTTC. Amino acid sequence: CASSAGLAGRSETQYF.

The chain uses TRBV4-2 and TRBJ2-5; perhaps TRBD2 as D (6 bases). The V end was cut by 5 bases, the J end by 4 bases, with 14 bases between. The CDR3 has 14 amino acids. Germline V gives CDR1 LGHNA, CDR2 YNFKEQ. The CDR3 spells CASSYGLGGETQYF. DNA for the CDR3: TGTGCCAGCAGCTACGGACTGGGGGGAGAGACCCAGTACTTC.

The CDR3 protein is CASSLDGTDSTDTQYF. The CDR3 DNA follows: TGCGCCAGCAGCTTGGATGGGACAGATTCCACAGATACGCAGTATTTT. This sequence joins TRBV5-1 and TRBJ2-3; 7 bases are a match to TRBD1. CDR1 SGHRS and CDR2 YFSETQ come from the germline V gene. The length of the CDR3 is 16 residues. The ends lost 0 bases at V and 2 bases at J; junction bases unmatched: 6.

V and J are TRBV18 and TRBJ1-2; D may be TRBD1 (5 bases). Trimming shortened V by 2 bases and J by 2 bases, and 9 bases separated the two germline ends. The CDR3 contains 14 residues. The germline V gene encodes CDR1 KGHSH and CDR2 LQKENI. CDR3 in DNA: TGTGCCAGCTCACCATTCAGGGACAACTATGGCTACACCTTC. As protein: CASSPFRDNYGYTF.

The CDR3: CAISEGQGAAHTDTQYF. The CDR3 nucleotides are TGTGCCATCAGTGAGGGACAGGGGGCCGCACACACAGATACGCAGTATTTT. The rearrangement joins TRBV10-3 to TRBJ2-3, with 11 nucleotides matching TRBD1. Trimming took 2 bases from V and 2 from J; bases not matched to a gene: 6. CDR3 size: 17 residues. The germline gives CDR1 ENHRY, CDR2 SYGVKD.

J is TRBJ1-1 and V is TRBV2; no definite D call. The CDR3 runs 13 residues. Trimming shortened V by 1 base and J by 13 bases, and 16 bases separated the two germline ends. Germline CDR1 is SNHLY and CDR2 is FYNNEI. CDR3 in DNA: TGTGCCAGCAGTGAAGTCTCGAATGTTGGTGGTTTCTTT. This translates into CASSEVSNVGGFF.

V is TRBV7-2 and J is TRBJ2-1, with D possibly being TRBD1 (6 bases). The germline CDR1 and CDR2 sequences are SGHTA and FQGNSA. The V gene lost 5 bases and the J gene lost 7 bases, with 18 bases spanning the gap. The CDR3 length is 15 residues. The CDR3 region has the DNA TGTGCCAGCAGCCCCGGACAGTTGGGGACGAATGAGCAGTTCTTC. This gives the protein CASSPGQLGTNEQFF.

The chain couples TRBV5-4 to TRBJ2-1; 15 nucleotides match TRBD2. V was pared by 7 bases and J by 8 bases, with 1 base of the junction left unmatched. Germline V lookup: CDR1 SGHNT, CDR2 YYREEE (reference sequence). The CDR3 covers 13 residues. CDR3 DNA sequence: TGTGCCAGCGGACTAGCGGGAGGGGATGAGCAGTTCTTC. This gives the protein CASGLAGGDEQFF.

With respect to this clone: A read error is possible here, since a much larger clone lies one base away. The V and J genes are TRBV6-5 and TRBJ1-1, with 9 bases identical to TRBD1. Germline V gene lookup returns CDR1 MNHEY and CDR2 SVGAGI. V was pared by 8 bases and J by 1 base, with 2 bases of the junction left unmatched. The CDR3 totals 13 residues. The CDR3 sequence is CASYRGQNTEAFF. DNA for the CDR3: TGTGCCAGCTACAGGGGGCAGAACACTGAAGCTTTCTTT.

On this clone itself: This could be a read error, since a much larger clone is one nucleotide away. The same CDR3 can be traced to other DNA sequences in this sample. V gene TRBV4-2 combines with J gene TRBJ2-1; the D gene is possibly TRBD1 (5 bases). The V and J ends lost 4 bases and 8 bases respectively, with 12 bases between them. The germline V gene encodes CDR1 LGHNA and CDR2 YNFKEQ. This CDR3 has 13 residues. The CDR3 bases are TGTGCCAGCAGCCCCCGCCAGGGCGATGAGCAGTTCTTC. Translating gives CASSPRQGDEQFF.

The rearrangement uses TRBV10-3 and TRBJ1-1; D is undetermined. The CDR3 contains 13 residues. Germline lookup yields CDR1 ENHRY and CDR2 SYGVKD. V dropped 5 bases and J dropped 2 bases, with 9 bases sitting between them. As DNA, the CDR3 is TGTGCCATCAGTTTGTTAGGTAACACTGAAGCTTTCTTT. This sequence encodes CAISLLGNTEAFF.

The chain is built from TRBV7-8 and TRBJ1-3; 8 bases agree with TRBD1. V dropped 1 base and J dropped 6; count of bases not matched to a gene: 8. The CDR3 loop spans 16 amino acids. Germline CDR1 is SGHVS and CDR2 is FQNEAQ. CDR3 amino acids: CASSLEYWTGQNTIYF. The DNA for the CDR3 is TGTGCCAGCAGCTTAGAATATTGGACAGGGCAAAACACCATATATTTT.

The chain employs TRBV18 and TRBJ1-1, with 7 bases matching TRBD1. The CDR3 is 15 amino acids. Germline loops: CDR1 KGHSH, CDR2 LQKENI. J gave up 0 bases and V 1 base, and 2 bases lay outside the gene matches. This CDR3 reads CASSPLDRVNTEAFF. For the CDR3, the DNA is TGTGCCAGCTCACCACTCGACAGGGTGAACACTGAAGCTTTCTTT.

A word on this clone: Other DNA sequences in this specimen translate into the identical CDR3. V is TRBV9 and J is TRBJ2-7; 8 bases agree with TRBD1. In germline, CDR1 is SGDLS, CDR2 YYNGEE. V dropped 1 base and J dropped 3; count of bases not matched to a gene: 3. This CDR3 region has 14 residues. Written as DNA, the CDR3 is TGTGCCAGCAGCGTACAGGGGGCGGGCTACGAGCAGTACTTC. It is translated as CASSVQGAGYEQYF.

The rearrangement uses TRBV10-3 and TRBJ1-5; perhaps TRBD1 as D (5 bases). Trimming took off 3 bases at V and 6 bases at J, with 21 bases between the two ends. Germline V gives CDR1 ENHRY, CDR2 SYGVKD. This CDR3 is 17 amino acids long. DNA for the CDR3: TGTGCCATCAGTGATGAGAGGGGAGCGAGTGGCGGTCAGCCCCAGCATTTT. Encoded protein: CAISDERGASGGQPQHF.

Notes on this clone: A junction boundary mismatches the germline segment, possibly from a read error. The chain combines TRBV7-8 with TRBJ1-6; possibly TRBD1 for D (5 bases). Germline V gene lookup returns CDR1 SGHVS and CDR2 FQNEAQ. The CDR3 sequence is 16 residues long. The CDR3, as DNA: TGTGCCAGCAGCCTAGCGCCCGGGGGTTGGAATTCACCCCTCCACTTT. It translates to CASSLAPGGWNSPLHF.

V and J are TRBV7-2 and TRBJ2-3, with 7 nucleotides matching TRBD2. The CDR3 sequence is 16 residues long. Germline CDR1 SGHTA, CDR2 FQGNSA. Trimming removed 1 base from V and 0 bases from J; junction bases left unmatched: 4. This chain's CDR3 is CASSLVGGMSTDTQYF. The CDR3 nucleotides read TGTGCCAGCAGCTTAGTGGGAGGGATGAGCACAGATACGCAGTATTTT.

The chain links TRBV10-3 to TRBJ2-7, with 7 positions matching TRBD1. This CDR3 comprises 12 residues. J lost 7 bases, V lost 10 bases, and 10 bases had no gene match. Germline V gene lookup returns CDR1 ENHRY and CDR2 SYGVKD. In nucleotides, the CDR3 is TGTGCCACCTGGGACAGAGAAGTGGAGCAGTACTTC. It encodes CATWDREVEQYF.

This sequence joins TRBV5-8 and TRBJ2-3; the match to TRBD2 covers 13 bases. Germline CDR1 SGHTS, CDR2 YDEGEE. This CDR3 has 14 amino acids. With 9 bases clipped from V and 6 bases from J, the junction kept 7 bases outside the gene matches. The CDR3 DNA reads TGTGCCACGCGTGGACTAGCGGGAGAGGATACGCAGTATTTT. The encoded protein is CATRGLAGEDTQYF.

The rearrangement links TRBV6-5 to TRBJ2-2, with TRBD1 as a possible D gene (6 bases). Trimming removed 5 bases from V and 5 bases from J, with 12 bases in between. This CDR3 is 14 amino acids long. Germline assignment: CDR1 MNHEY and CDR2 SVGAGI. CDR3 loop: CASSKNRATGELFF. The CDR3 bases are TGTGCCAGCAGTAAAAACAGGGCTACCGGGGAGCTGTTTTTT.

This clone was recorded a few times. The rearrangement links TRBV7-9 to TRBJ2-1; D is possibly TRBD2 (5 bases). Deletions cut 4 bases from V and 6 bases from J, with 13 bases between. The CDR3 spans 14 residues. The germline CDR1 and CDR2 sequences are SEHNR and FQNEAQ (reference sequence). For the CDR3, the DNA is TGTGCCAGCAGCTGGGGAGATTTGGGCAATGAGCAGTTCTTC. Translation: CASSWGDLGNEQFF.